This T cell receptor beta chain stems from a study of CD8+CD57+ T cells in acquired aplastic anemia. Study-wide background: Average DNA yield from sorted CD4+ and CD8+ cells was about 3.2 ug. Healthy donors averaged about 10 million reads for CD4+ cells. General study points: Patients and controls had CD8+ Simpson's diversity values that were not significantly distinct. Shared by patients and controls, nearly 30 CD8+ CDR3s were abundant in patients.

Germline CDR1 is SGHTA and CDR2 is FQGNSA. The ends were cut back, 5 bases at V and 9 bases at J, with 11 bases in the middle. The CDR3 totals 12 residues. This clonotype was observed at least ten times. The target antigen is unknown. Using genomic DNA as the template, TCR beta VDJ and CDR3 profiling was carried out. In TCRdb, the reads were re-called with MiXCR into one record per CDR3 protein. The data show some 190,000 distinct CDR3 sequences, about 47% seen once. This clonotype was sampled from a human donor in good health. Sequencing was done on a sample of sorted CD4+, CD8+, or CD8+CD57+ T cells (not recorded which) from PBMCs. V is TRBV7-2 and J is TRBJ2-1; possible D gene TRBD2, 6 bases. The CDR3 spells CASSLRGGEQFF. The CDR3 DNA reads as TGTGCCAGCAGCCTAAGGGGAGGTGAGCAGTTCTTC.